The 12 T cell receptor beta chains given below trace back to one sample, sequenced in a study of blood T cell repertoires in COVID-19 (dated by TCRdb to about 2020). Library preparation used the immunoSEQ multiplex PCR assay. The source is immuneACCESS, and TCRdb retained only in-frame sequences with V and J called. Part of the clones is not carried over; for the studies checked, unresolved V genes explain less than half of this, and the remainder is unexplained. This sample comprises under 250,000 clones, roughly 94% of them detected only once. The top ten clonotypes cover approximately 1.2% of the sample. What was sequenced was peripheral blood. These receptors were obtained from a man aged 25-40 years with acute or convalescent COVID-19.

The count of this clone is one. The V call is TRBV28, the J call TRBJ2-7, with 12 bases matching TRBD2. Germline V gene data show CDR1 as MDHEN and CDR2 as SYDVKM. Trimming at V came to 2 bases and at J to 1 base, leaving 15 bases not matched to a gene. The CDR3 is 20 residues long. The CDR3 coding sequence is TGTGCCAGCAGTTTAAGGCTCAGACTAGCGGGAGAGGGTTTATCCTACGAGCAGTACTTC. It encodes CASSLRLRLAGEGLSYEQYF.

J is TRBJ1-1 and V is TRBV7-3; 7 bases line up with TRBD1. Germline V lookup: CDR1 SGHTA, CDR2 FQGTGA. This CDR3 is 14 amino acids long. V trimming: 4 bases; J trimming: 1 base; junction bases outside the gene matches: 3. CDR3 sequence reads: CASSSGGRNTEAFF. The DNA of the CDR3 is TGTGCCAGCAGCTCAGGGGGACGGAACACTGAAGCTTTCTTT.

This chain links TRBV5-6 with TRBJ2-7; 12 positions match TRBD2. J gave up 3 bases and V 2 bases, and 9 bases lay outside the gene matches. The CDR3 runs 17 residues. Germline lookup yields CDR1 SGHDT and CDR2 YYEEEE. The CDR3 region is CASSLRTSGIISYEQYF. In DNA form, the CDR3 reads TGTGCCAGCAGCTTAAGGACTAGCGGGATCATAAGCTACGAGCAGTACTTC.

As concerns this clone: Its ends do not fully match the called genes, so a read error is possible. The chain has TRBV7-7 and TRBJ2-5; 7 bases line up with TRBD1. In germline, CDR1 is SSHAT, CDR2 FNYEAQ (reference sequence). The length of the CDR3 is 15 residues. This CDR3 is CASSLGGTGVETQYF. CDR3 DNA: TGTGCTAGCAGCTTAGGAGGAACAGGGGTAGAGACCCAGTACTTC.

In this sample, this clone turned up once. The chain employs TRBV5-4 and TRBJ1-1; D is ambiguous. The germline CDR1 and CDR2 sequences are SGHNT and YYREEE (reference sequence). This CDR3 has 12 amino acids. The ends were cut back, 0 bases at V and 7 bases at J, with 7 bases in the middle. The CDR3 is CASSLGYGEAFF. CDR3 DNA sequence: TGTGCCAGCAGCTTGGGGTACGGTGAAGCTTTCTTT.

A single count supports this clone. CDR3 protein: CATQSTGDRGIRAKNIQYF. The CDR3 DNA is TGTGCCACCCAATCTACGGGGGACAGGGGGATTCGAGCCAAAAACATTCAGTACTTC. The gene calls are TRBV19 and TRBJ2-4; 11 bases align to TRBD1. The CDR3 consists of 19 residues. Germline CDR1 LNHDA, CDR2 SQIVND (reference sequence). After removal of 10 bases from V and 0 bases from J, the junction contained 17 bases not matched to a gene.

This sequence joins TRBV30 and TRBJ2-3; 8 bases map to TRBD2. The J segment lost 5 bases and the V segment lost 5 bases, leaving 12 bases of the junction unmatched. This CDR3 has 15 amino acids. Germline V gives CDR1 GTSNPN, CDR2 SVGIG (reference sequence). CDR3 residues: CAWHIGGGPQDTQYF. CDR3 sequence (DNA): TGTGCCTGGCACATCGGCGGGGGGCCCCAAGATACGCAGTATTTT.

The chain recombines TRBV3-1 (or the pseudogene TRBV3-2) with TRBJ2-7, with a possible D match to TRBD1 (6 bases). The germline CDR1 and CDR2 sequences are LGHDT and YNNKEL (reference sequence). V shed 3 bases and J shed 2 bases, with 11 bases lying between them. The length of the CDR3 is 14 residues. CDR3: CASSHRDTAYEQYF. The CDR3 nucleotides are TGTGCCAGCAGCCACCGGGACACCGCCTACGAGCAGTACTTC.

The V gene is TRBV28, the J gene TRBJ2-5, with D perhaps matching TRBD2 (5 bases). Germline-derived CDR1 and CDR2 are MDHEN and SYDVKM. Trimming stripped 8 bases from V and 5 bases from J, with 21 bases between. This CDR3 is built from 15 residues. The CDR3 reads CASSPDSDSHETQYF. In DNA, the CDR3 is TGTGCCAGCTCTCCGGACTCCGATTCCCACGAGACCCAGTACTTC.

The CDR3 spells CSVITGVNTGELFF. The CDR3 nucleotides are TGCAGCGTCATCACAGGGGTCAACACCGGGGAGCTGTTTTTT. The chain has TRBV29-1 and TRBJ2-2; TRBD1 matches 7 bases. J gave up 2 bases and V 6 bases, and 6 bases lay outside the gene matches. Per germline, CDR1 SQVTM and CDR2 ANQGSEA. The length of the CDR3 is 14 residues.

The CDR3 bases are TGTGCCAGCAGCCCGACAGGGAGCCGACACGAGCAGTACTTC. Its protein product is CASSPTGSRHEQYF. The gene calls are TRBV7-3 and TRBJ2-7; the match to TRBD1 covers 7 bases. This CDR3 is built from 14 residues. With V trimmed by 5 bases and J by 5 bases, 9 bases remained unmatched. The V gene's germline CDR1 is SGHTA and CDR2 FQGTGA.

The genes are TRBV30 and TRBJ1-6, with 9 bases that match TRBD1. V was clipped by 4 bases and J by 0 bases; unmatched bases: 4. This CDR3 has 16 residues. CDR1 is GTSNPN and CDR2 is SVGIG in the germline V gene (reference sequence). The DNA of the CDR3 is TGTGCCTGGATACAGGGGGCGAGCTCCTATAATTCACCCCTCCACTTT. Amino acid sequence: CAWIQGASSYNSPLHF.